The present entry profiles one TCR beta chain with its context. Its target is unknown. The data were taken from a study of shared clonotypes between healthy human individuals. Study details: CD8 memory received one plate per donor, CD8 naive two, CD4 memory three and CD4 naive three. General study results and limits: Sampling used blood alone; tissue repertoires probably differ. Rarefaction showed sorted-subset sequencing was incomplete despite large depth.

In the authors' methods: Filtering differed, since immunoSEQ gave only junction sequences and no quality scores. Data came from immunoSEQ multiplex PCR; TCRdb stores just in-frame clones and leaves some out. The V and J calls and clone size are taken from that table; D and trimming were inferred from the DNA. The sample has 2.5 million or so clones, approximately 90% seen once; the top ten hold roughly 0.14%. Sequencing used naive CD4+ T cells sorted from blood. Subset described: CD45RA+ positively selected. This sequence originates from a young man in good health.

The CDR3 protein is CAWKGDGPHYEQYF. The CDR3 DNA reads as TGTGCCTGGAAGGGCGACGGCCCTCACTACGAGCAGTACTTC. V and J are TRBV30 and TRBJ2-7; D remains ambiguous. This CDR3 has 14 amino acids. V was pared by 4 bases and J by 3 bases, with 16 bases between. Germline CDR1 is GTSNPN and CDR2 is SVGIG (reference sequence).